The present entry profiles one TCR beta chain with its context. Its antigen remains unidentified. A sort by CD45RO/CCR7/CD25/CD127/CD95/CD27 yielded CD4+ naive, central memory, regulatory and stem cell-like memory cells. Trimming cost V 8 bases and J 3 bases, with 10 bases left between them. The CDR3 has 12 amino acids. Germline CDR1 reads MDHEN; CDR2 reads SYDVKM. These data originate in a study of beta chain features in type 1 diabetes. Looking at the study overall: Healthy donors resembled patients in age, gender and cell yields.

The whole isolated RNA underwent reverse transcription, so sequencing captured expressed TCRB transcripts. The protocol was immunoSEQ multiplex PCR, while the TCRdb copy is restricted to in-frame clones and leaves out a portion. The sample records about 620,000 clones, about 14% being singletons. The study, taken as a whole, reports: PCR may have favored shorter templates equally in patients and controls. Naive, central memory and Treg TCRB repertoires seemed to resemble each other more closely in patients than they did in healthy donors.

The rearrangement links TRBV28 to TRBJ1-1; D not resolved. Material for sequencing was naive CD4+ T cells from blood. This sequence was found in a man younger than 35 in good health. This CDR3 is CASGVGDTEAFF. The CDR3 nucleotides read TGTGCCAGCGGGGTCGGGGACACTGAAGCTTTCTTT.